This TCR beta chain came from a study of blood T cell repertoires in COVID-19. The table came from immunoSEQ multiplex PCR; TCRdb's copy has only in-frame clones and leaves some out. The sample has some 200,000 clones, around nine tenths seen once. A Seattle source enrolled patients during active infection and followed them longitudinally. The CDR3 length is 14 residues. Per the germline V gene, CDR1 is MNHEY and CDR2 is SVGAGI. The V end lost 6 bases, the J end lost 5 bases, and 13 bases lay between the germline ends. The chain links TRBV6-5 to TRBJ2-2; no firm D call. The receptor was derived from a woman aged 65 to 85 with COVID-19, enrolled during active disease. Sequencing was carried out using peripheral blood. This CDR3 reads CASRELMRTGELFF. In DNA form, the CDR3 reads TGTGCCAGCAGGGAGTTAATGCGGACCGGGGAGCTGTTTTTT.